This TCR beta chain was sequenced for a study of Graves' ophthalmopathy and Graves' hyperthyroidism. This clonotype was seen ten or more times. For repertoire sequencing, the TCR beta CDR3 regions were amplified from RNA transcripts. First-round RT-PCR relied on HTBI primers, and a second-round multiplex PCR came next. TCRdb re-called the multiplex PCR reads with MiXCR, one entry per CDR3 protein. The table lists some 1.1 million distinct CDR3 sequences, 35% to 45% of them singletons. Germline V lookup: CDR1 SGHVS, CDR2 FNYEAQ. With 6 bases clipped from V and 1 base from J, the junction kept 8 bases outside the gene matches. The CDR3 totals 15 residues. Enrolled hyperthyroidism patients had a new diagnosis, a duration under 2 months, and an age of 18 to 65. The diagnosis combined clinical symptoms, thyroxine, TRAb, thyroid ultrasound and orbital computed tomography scans.

Sequenced material: peripheral blood or thyroid tissue (not recorded which). This receptor was identified in an adult man with Graves' hyperthyroidism. The chain links TRBV7-6 to TRBJ2-5, with 7 bases lining up with TRBD1. CDR3 amino acids: CASSPLGTVQETQYF. The CDR3 nucleotides are TGTGCCAGCAGTCCACTAGGGACAGTCCAAGAGACCCAGTACTTC.